The entry below gives a single T cell receptor (beta chain) sequence along with its context. The antigen is undetermined. Gene names and germline match the mouse. The read ends 4 residues shy of where the CDR3 ends; the end is completed using the germline J gene. This sample was taken from a study of CD8+ T cells in alopecia areata. RNA was isolated and reverse transcribed to cDNA, the sequencing template. Using immunoSEQ multiplex PCR, the repertoire was profiled, and TCRdb retains in-frame clones only, with some absent. The sample yields some 120,000 clones, without any singletons. General study results and limits: In lesional scalp, particularly from alopecia totalis/universalis, clonality was higher than in normal scalp.

V dropped 2 bases and J dropped 0 bases, with 6 bases sitting between them. The CDR3 is 14 residues long. The germline gives CDR1 MNHDT, CDR2 YYDKIL. This chain connects TRBV17 to TRBJ2-5; D uncertain. The source of this sequence is a C3H/HeJ mouse with alopecia areata. The strain's MHC type: H2-k. Sequenced input: lesional skin. The CDR3 here is CASSRTRNQDTQYF. CDR3 bases read: TGTGCTAGCAGTAGAACACGTAACCAAGAC.